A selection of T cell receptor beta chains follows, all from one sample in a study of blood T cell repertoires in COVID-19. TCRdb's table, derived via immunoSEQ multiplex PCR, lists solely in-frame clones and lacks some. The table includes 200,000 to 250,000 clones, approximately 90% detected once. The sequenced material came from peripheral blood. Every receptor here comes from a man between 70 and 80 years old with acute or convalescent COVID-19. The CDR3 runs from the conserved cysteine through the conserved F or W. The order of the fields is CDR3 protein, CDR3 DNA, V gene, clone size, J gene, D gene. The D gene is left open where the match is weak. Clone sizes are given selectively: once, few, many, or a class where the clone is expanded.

CDR3: CASSPPAGGFEQYF
DNA: TGTGCCAGCTCACCACCGGCAGGGGGATTCGAGCAGTACTTC
V: TRBV18
size: NA
J: TRBJ2-7
D: TRBD1

CDR3: CASSVDRTSRELFF
DNA: TGTGCCAGCAGCGTAGACCGGACATCCCGGGAGCTGTTTTTT
V: TRBV9
size: NA
J: TRBJ2-2
D: NA

CDR3: CASSQAGTSGRWAKNIQYF
DNA: TGTGCCAGCAGCCAAGCCGGGACTAGCGGGAGGTGGGCCAAAAACATTCAGTACTTC
V: TRBV7-2
size: NA
J: TRBJ2-4
D: TRBD2

CDR3: CASSAIPGQGEAFF
DNA: TGCGCCAGCAGCGCCATCCCCGGACAGGGTGAAGCTTTCTTT
V: TRBV5-1
size: once
J: TRBJ1-1
D: TRBD1

CDR3: CASSLEGPGQPAFF
DNA: TGCGCCAGCAGCTTGGAAGGTCCCGGACAACCTGCTTTCTTT
V: TRBV5-1
size: NA
J: TRBJ1-1
D: NA

CDR3: CASSSGQQETQYF
DNA: TGTGCCAGCAGCTCCGGACAGCAAGAGACCCAGTACTTC
V: TRBV5-6
size: NA
J: TRBJ2-5
D: NA

CDR3: CASSPARGQGANEQFF
DNA: TGTGCCAGCAGTCCCGCCCGGGGACAGGGAGCGAATGAGCAGTTCTTC
V: TRBV6-2/TRBV6-3
size: NA
J: TRBJ2-1
D: TRBD1

CDR3: CASRPPGLKISYEQYF
DNA: TGTGCCAGCCGTCCCCCGGGACTCAAAATATCCTACGAGCAGTACTTC
V: TRBV6-8
size: few
J: TRBJ2-7
D: NA

CDR3: CATRQGFNYGYTF
DNA: TGTGCCACCAGACAGGGATTTAACTATGGCTACACCTTC
V: TRBV19
size: NA
J: TRBJ1-2
D: TRBD1

CDR3: CASSATSGREEQFF
DNA: TGCGCCAGCAGCGCGACTAGCGGGAGAGAAGAGCAGTTCTTC
V: TRBV4-1
size: NA
J: TRBJ2-1
D: TRBD2

CDR3: CASSPTGALYGYTF
DNA: TGTGCCAGCTCTCCGACAGGGGCCCTTTATGGCTACACCTTC
V: TRBV5-4
size: NA
J: TRBJ1-2
D: TRBD1

CDR3: CASSSPGTGAYTF
DNA: TGTGCCAGCAGCTCACCCGGGACAGGGGCCTACACCTTC
V: TRBV7-2
size: few
J: TRBJ1-2
D: TRBD1

CDR3: CASSYSGLYQPQHF
DNA: TGTGCCAGCAGTTATTCAGGGTTATATCAGCCCCAGCATTTT
V: TRBV28
size: NA
J: TRBJ1-5
D: NA

CDR3: CASSLGQGNEKLFF
DNA: TGCGCCAGCAGCTTGGGACAGGGAAATGAAAAACTGTTTTTT
V: TRBV5-1
size: NA
J: TRBJ1-4
D: TRBD1

CDR3: CASRQGRETQYF
DNA: TGTGCCAGCCGGCAGGGAAGGGAGACCCAGTACTTC
V: TRBV27
size: NA
J: TRBJ2-5
D: NA

CDR3: CASSSPGTGVYGYTF
DNA: TGTGCCAGCAGTTCCCCCGGGACAGGGGTTTATGGCTACACCTTC
V: TRBV28
size: NA
J: TRBJ1-2
D: TRBD1

CDR3: CASRHAASARRSSYNEQFF
DNA: TGCGCCAGCAGGCATGCGGCTAGCGCCAGGAGAAGCTCCTACAATGAGCAGTTCTTC
V: TRBV5-1
size: NA
J: TRBJ2-1
D: NA

CDR3: CASRGQGGNSPLHF
DNA: TGTGCCAGCAGGGGACAGGGTGGCAATTCACCCCTCCACTTT
V: TRBV28
size: NA
J: TRBJ1-6
D: TRBD1

CDR3: CASSIEAGGGTGELFF
DNA: TGTGCCAGTAGTATTGAAGCGGGAGGTGGTACCGGGGAGCTGTTTTTT
V: TRBV19
size: NA
J: TRBJ2-2
D: TRBD2

CDR3: CASSLAGVGQPQHF
DNA: TGTGCCAGCAGCTTGGCAGGGGTAGGGCAGCCCCAGCATTTT
V: TRBV5-4
size: NA
J: TRBJ1-5
D: NA

CDR3: CAISVRDPTEAFF
DNA: TGTGCCATCAGTGTCAGGGATCCCACTGAAGCTTTCTTT
V: TRBV10-3
size: NA
J: TRBJ1-1
D: NA

CDR3: CSAGKGAIDGHTF
DNA: TGCAGCGCTGGAAAGGGGGCTATCGATGGCCACACCTTC
V: TRBV29-1
size: NA
J: TRBJ1-2
D: TRBD1

CDR3: CASSQLGVYNEQFF
DNA: TGTGCCAGCTCACAACTCGGGGTTTACAATGAGCAGTTCTTC
V: TRBV18
size: NA
J: TRBJ2-1
D: NA

CDR3: CASRTTGGIDTQYF
DNA: TGTGCCAGTAGAACGACGGGAGGGATAGATACGCAGTATTTT
V: TRBV19
size: NA
J: TRBJ2-3
D: TRBD2

CDR3: CASSYTSETYNEQFF
DNA: TGTGCCAGCAGCTACACTAGCGAAACCTACAATGAGCAGTTCTTC
V: TRBV3-1/TRBV3-2
size: NA
J: TRBJ2-1
D: TRBD2

CDR3: CATSDSGTGVRGTQYF
DNA: TGTGCCACCAGTGACTCCGGGACAGGGGTGAGGGGTACGCAGTATTTT
V: TRBV24-1
size: NA
J: TRBJ2-3
D: TRBD1

CDR3: CASSSSGSFTGELFF
DNA: TGTGCCAGCAGCTCCAGCGGGAGTTTCACCGGGGAGCTGTTTTTT
V: TRBV7-6
size: NA
J: TRBJ2-2
D: TRBD2

CDR3: CASRTGITHGYTF
DNA: TGTGCCAGTAGAACCGGGATCACACATGGCTACACCTTC
V: TRBV19
size: NA
J: TRBJ1-2
D: NA

CDR3: CASSPDGTGSTGELFF
DNA: TGTGCCAGCAGCCCCGACGGGACAGGGTCCACCGGGGAGCTGTTTTTT
V: TRBV7-2
size: NA
J: TRBJ2-2
D: TRBD1

CDR3: CASRYDLSSSYEQYF
DNA: TGTGCCAGCAGATACGACTTGTCGAGCTCCTACGAGCAGTACTTC
V: TRBV5-4
size: NA
J: TRBJ2-7
D: NA

CDR3: CASSLTGDQETQYF
DNA: TGCGCCAGCAGCTTGACCGGGGACCAAGAGACCCAGTACTTC
V: TRBV5-1
size: once
J: TRBJ2-5
D: NA

CDR3: CAISATENTEAFF
DNA: TGTGCCATCAGCGCTACAGAAAACACTGAAGCTTTCTTT
V: TRBV10-3
size: NA
J: TRBJ1-1
D: NA

CDR3: CASGADNEQFF
DNA: TGCGCCAGCGGGGCGGACAATGAGCAGTTCTTC
V: TRBV5-1
size: NA
J: TRBJ2-1
D: NA

CDR3: CASSYVTPNYGYTF
DNA: TGTGCCAGCAGTTACGTCACTCCTAACTATGGCTACACCTTC
V: TRBV6-2/TRBV6-3
size: NA
J: TRBJ1-2
D: NA

CDR3: CASSLQAGVEAFF
DNA: TGTGCCAGCAGCTTACAGGCAGGGGTTGAAGCTTTCTTT
V: TRBV7-2
size: once
J: TRBJ1-1
D: NA

CDR3: CASSVSGGYEQYF
DNA: TGTGCCAGCAGCGTATCAGGGGGCTACGAGCAGTACTTC
V: TRBV9
size: NA
J: TRBJ2-7
D: TRBD1

CDR3: CASSLHRGPGDNEQFF
DNA: TGTGCCAGCAGCTTGCACAGGGGGCCGGGTGACAATGAGCAGTTCTTC
V: TRBV5-4
size: NA
J: TRBJ2-1
D: TRBD1

CDR3: CASSPTPGQGTEQYF
DNA: TGTGCCAGCAGCCCTACCCCGGGACAGGGCACCGAGCAGTACTTC
V: TRBV2
size: NA
J: TRBJ2-7
D: TRBD1

CDR3: CASSLGQHAGYTF
DNA: TGTGCCAGCAGCCTGGGCCAGCATGCAGGCTACACCTTC
V: TRBV7-2
size: NA
J: TRBJ1-2
D: NA

CDR3: CASSYNLGGDAFF
DNA: TGCGCCAGCAGCTACAACCTTGGGGGGGATGCTTTCTTT
V: TRBV5-1
size: NA
J: TRBJ1-1
D: NA

CDR3: CASSTGSTYGPQHF
DNA: TGTGCCAGCAGCACGGGGTCTACTTATGGGCCCCAGCATTTT
V: TRBV7-8
size: few
J: TRBJ1-5
D: NA

CDR3: CASSEGRGPNSPLHF
DNA: TGTGCCAGCAGTGAAGGTAGGGGTCCAAATTCACCCCTCCACTTT
V: TRBV2
size: NA
J: TRBJ1-6
D: NA

CDR3: CASDPSGRMYNEQFF
DNA: TGTGCCAGCGACCCCAGCGGGAGAATGTACAATGAGCAGTTCTTC
V: TRBV7-2
size: NA
J: TRBJ2-1
D: TRBD2

CDR3: CASSIYDTQHF
DNA: TGTGCCAGTAGTATCTATGATACCCAGCATTTT
V: TRBV19
size: NA
J: TRBJ1-5
D: NA

CDR3: CASSLDFGRAEAFF
DNA: TGTGCCAGCAGTTTAGACTTTGGGCGGGCTGAAGCTTTCTTT
V: TRBV27
size: NA
J: TRBJ1-1
D: NA

CDR3: CASSPGQGLYVDTQYF
DNA: TGTGCCAGCTCACCCGGACAGGGCTTGTATGTTGATACGCAGTATTTT
V: TRBV18
size: NA
J: TRBJ2-3
D: TRBD1

CDR3: CASRDSLSINEKLFF
DNA: TGTGCCAGCAGAGACAGCCTGTCTATTAATGAAAAACTGTTTTTT
V: TRBV5-5
size: NA
J: TRBJ1-4
D: NA

CDR3: CASSGTSGRRAKNIQYF
DNA: TGTGCCAGCAGTGGTACTAGCGGGAGGAGGGCCAAAAACATTCAGTACTTC
V: TRBV6-1
size: NA
J: TRBJ2-4
D: TRBD2